This TCR beta chain was sequenced in a study of T cell clonality in common variable immunodeficiency. Points from the study as a whole: In common variable immunodeficiency, TCR beta chains reportedly carried fewer deletions and N-nucleotide insertions. Repertoire-complication correlations in CVID were limited by patient heterogeneity.

V shed 5 bases, J shed 0 bases, and the junction held 5 bases outside the gene matches. This CDR3 has 15 amino acids. Per the germline V gene, CDR1 is SQVTM and CDR2 is ANQGSEA. CVID and control samples used equivalent genomic DNA input. Measured with immunoSEQ multiplex PCR; TCRdb has only the in-frame clones, and not every one. Reported are 80,000 or so clones, none seen only once; the ten largest carry approximately 0.8%. Many counts were recorded for this clone. Antigen unknown. The read halts 3 residues ahead of the CDR3 end, with the missing end drawn from the germline J gene. The clonotype originates from a person between 18 and 69 years old in good health. J is TRBJ2-3 and V is TRBV29-1, with TRBD2 matching 10 bases. The source material was peripheral blood mononuclear cells. CDR3 region: CSVSGTSDSTDTQYF. The part of the CDR3 DNA that was read is TGCAGCGTTTCCGGGACTAGCGATAGCACAGATACG.